These T cell receptor beta chains were read from a single sample in a study of T-cell reconstitution after alpha-beta-depleted transplantation in children. TCRdb reprocessed the PCR reads with MiXCR, giving one entry per CDR3 protein. The table includes about 980,000 distinct CDR3 sequences, roughly 29% detected once. The sample was PBMCs, mostly from graft donor cells, taken 360 days after TCRalphabeta/CD19-depleted stem cell transplant. The receptors stem from a boy under two years old who had a stem cell transplant for SCID, so the T cells may come from the graft donor. The CDR3 runs from the conserved cysteine through the conserved F or W. A D gene is named only where the DNA matches it firmly. For some rows the clone size is stated as once, few or many, or as a class when expanded; others skip it.

TRBV2	18	few	TRBJ2-7	TRBD2	TGTGCCAGCAGTGACCGGACTAGCGGGGGGCCTGGATTGCGCGAGCAGTACTTC	CASSDRTSGGPGLREQYF
TRBV12-3/TRBV12-4	12	many	TRBJ2-7	NA	TGTGCCAGCAGCCCCGGTCTCTACGAGCAGTACTTC	CASSPGLYEQYF
TRBV29-1	11	NA	TRBJ2-2	NA	TGCAGCGTTCAGGGTCTCGGGGAGCTGTTTTTT	CSVQGLGELFF
TRBV5-1	13	NA	TRBJ2-1	NA	TGCGCCAGCAGCTTTGGAGCGTACAATGAGCAGTTCTTC	CASSFGAYNEQFF
TRBV5-1	15	few	TRBJ2-5	TRBD1	TGCGCCAGCAGCTCGTCCGGGACAGACCAAGAGACCCAGTACTTC	CASSSSGTDQETQYF
TRBV3-1	12	once	TRBJ2-7	NA	TGTGCCAGCAGCCTCAATCTCCTAGAGCAGTACTTC	CASSLNLLEQYF
TRBV20-1	14	NA	TRBJ2-1	NA	TGCAGTGCTAATGGCGGGGCCTTCTACAATGAGCAGCTCTTC	CSANGGAFYNEQLF
TRBV29-1	13	NA	TRBJ2-3	NA	TGCAGCGTTCGAGTACAGGGCTGGGATACGCAGTATTTT	CSVRVQGWDTQYF
TRBV27	15	few	TRBJ2-6	TRBD1	TGTGCCAGCAGTATTACAGGGGCTGGGGCCAACGTCCTGACTTTC	CASSITGAGANVLTF
TRBV2	17	few	TRBJ2-2	TRBD1	TGTGCCAGCAGTGAGACCGGGACAGGGGTTAACACCGGGGAGCTGTTTTTT	CASSETGTGVNTGELFF
TRBV29-1	15	NA	TRBJ2-1	NA	TGCAGCGTTGAAGATCCGGCAGGGATCTACAATGAGCAGTTCTTC	CSVEDPAGIYNEQFF
TRBV12-3/TRBV12-4	16	NA	TRBJ1-4	NA	TGTGCCAGCAGTCCTTGGGGGAGGGTTGGTAGGGAAAAACTGTTTTTT	CASSPWGRVGREKLFF
TRBV6-1	14	NA	TRBJ2-7	NA	TGTGCCAGCAGTGTCCGGGACACCACCTACGAGCAGTACTTC	CASSVRDTTYEQYF
TRBV12-3/TRBV12-4	14	many	TRBJ1-1	NA	TGTGCCAGCAGTTTAGGGGGCGCAGGCACTGAAGCTTTCTTT	CASSLGGAGTEAFF
TRBV20-1	12	few	TRBJ2-5	NA	TGCAGTGGAATGGGGATTCATGGGACCCAGTACTTC	CSGMGIHGTQYF
TRBV6-1	17	NA	TRBJ2-6	TRBD1	TGTGCCAGCAGGGACAGGGCCCTTATCTCTGGGGCCAACGTCCTGACTTTC	CASRDRALISGANVLTF
TRBV12-3/TRBV12-4	13	NA	TRBJ2-5	NA	TGTGGCAGCAGTTTATCGTTTCGGGAGACCCAGTACTTC	CGSSLSFRETQYF
TRBV20-1	14	few	TRBJ2-7	TRBD1	TGCAGTGCTAGAGCGAGGGACAGGGACTACGAGCAGTACTTC	CSARARDRDYEQYF
TRBV20-1	15	NA	TRBJ2-1	TRBD2	TGCAGTGCTAGAGGAGACAGCGGGGGGAACAATGAGCAGTTCTTC	CSARGDSGGNNEQFF
TRBV7-9	14	few	TRBJ1-1	NA	TGTGCCAGCAGTCGCTCCGGGGGGAACACTGAAGCTTTCTTT	CASSRSGGNTEAFF
TRBV7-2	15	NA	TRBJ2-5	NA	TGTGCCAGCAGCCCCTGGCCCCGAGCCGGGGAGACCCAGTACTTC	CASSPWPRAGETQYF
TRBV20-1	14	NA	TRBJ2-7	TRBD1	TGCAGTGCTAGAGTAGGACAGGGGGCGCAGGAGCAGTACTTC	CSARVGQGAQEQYF
TRBV12-3/TRBV12-4	16	few	TRBJ2-3	TRBD2	TGTGCCAGCACCTTGGGGGAGGGGCGCAGCACAGATACGCAGTATTTT	CASTLGEGRSTDTQYF
TRBV5-1	17	NA	TRBJ2-3	TRBD1	TGCGCCAGCAGCCCAGAGGGGACAGGGGTCGGCACAGATACGCAGTATTTT	CASSPEGTGVGTDTQYF
TRBV2	18	NA	TRBJ1-4	NA	TGTGCCAGCAGTAAACCCGGGACGGCCGCTTCCAATAATGAAAAACTGTTTTTT	CASSKPGTAASNNEKLFF
TRBV5-6	17	few	TRBJ2-3	TRBD2	TGTGCCAGCACCTGGACTAGCGGGGCAACTAGCACAGATACGCAGTATTTT	CASTWTSGATSTDTQYF
TRBV5-4	14	NA	TRBJ2-5	NA	TGTGCCAGCAGCTTGCTTATTCGAATCGAGACCCAGTACTTC	CASSLLIRIETQYF
TRBV5-1	14	few	TRBJ2-7	NA	TGCGCCAGCAGCTTGGACGGGACTTTGTACGAGCAGTACTTC	CASSLDGTLYEQYF
TRBV3-1	13	NA	TRBJ2-3	NA	TGTGCCAGCGGCTGGACTGAGTTGGATACGCAGTATTTT	CASGWTELDTQYF
TRBV25-1	10	NA	TRBJ1-2	NA	TGTGCCAGCAAGGGGAATGGCTACACCTTC	CASKGNGYTF
TRBV19	15	NA	TRBJ2-3	NA	TGTGCCAGTAGCCGAAGAGGCGCCAGCACAGATACGCAGTATTTT	CASSRRGASTDTQYF
TRBV5-6	12	few	TRBJ2-7	NA	TGTGCCAGCAGCTGGGGGAGCGCCGAGCAGTACTTC	CASSWGSAEQYF
TRBV25-1	14	NA	TRBJ2-7	NA	TGTGCCAGCAGTAAACGGGGGCCGACCTACGAGCAGTACTTC	CASSKRGPTYEQYF
TRBV29-1	13	NA	TRBJ2-3	NA	TGCAGCGTTGAATCGCCAGGAACGGATACGCAGTATTTT	CSVESPGTDTQYF
TRBV7-2	15	NA	TRBJ2-1	TRBD1	TGTGCCAGCAGCACTCCGGGACAGTCTGGCAATGAGCAGTTCTTC	CASSTPGQSGNEQFF
TRBV6-1	13	NA	TRBJ2-2	NA	TGTGCCAGCAGTAGTGCGGGGCCCGGGGAGCTGTTTTTT	CASSSAGPGELFF
TRBV20-1	14	NA	TRBJ2-7	TRBD2	TGCAGTGCTAGGAAAGCGGGGCTAACCTACGAGCAGTACTTC	CSARKAGLTYEQYF
TRBV5-5	15	many	TRBJ2-7	NA	TGTGCCAGCAGCTTACTGGGGACCATTAGCTACGAGCAGTACTTC	CASSLLGTISYEQYF
TRBV25-1	12	few	TRBJ2-1	TRBD1	TGTGCCAGCAGCGCGACAGGGAATGAGCAGTTCTTC	CASSATGNEQFF
TRBV10-3	14	NA	TRBJ1-3	NA	TGTGCCATCAGTGAAGCCCTTGGGGTAAACACCATATATTTT	CAISEALGVNTIYF
TRBV7-2	15	NA	TRBJ2-7	NA	TGTGCCAGCAGCGCTAGGACAGGGAGGGGGTACGAGCAGTACTTC	CASSARTGRGYEQYF
TRBV7-8	15	NA	TRBJ2-1	NA	TGTGCCAGCAGCCCCCGGGCTGAAAGTTACAATGAGCAGTTCTTC	CASSPRAESYNEQFF
TRBV20-1	17	NA	TRBJ2-4	TRBD2	TGCAGTGCTAGAGATAGGAAGCGGGGGGGTATTAAAAACATTCAGTACTTC	CSARDRKRGGIKNIQYF
TRBV7-3	13	few	TRBJ2-3	NA	TGTGCCAGCAGCTTCAGGAGGGGAGATACGCAGTATTTT	CASSFRRGDTQYF
TRBV20-1	15	few	TRBJ2-3	NA	TGCAGTGCCAAACACAGGGAGTGGGGCACAGATACGCAGTATTTT	CSAKHREWGTDTQYF
TRBV12-3/TRBV12-4	14	NA	TRBJ1-5	NA	TGTGCCAGCAGTTTTTTGGACAGCAATCAGCCCCAGCATTTT	CASSFLDSNQPQHF